This is a list of T cell receptor beta chains from one sample in a study of high-grade serous ovarian cancer treatment subgroups. Data came from immunoSEQ multiplex PCR; TCRdb stores just in-frame clones and leaves some out. The sample lists about 5,000 clones; over 60% were seen once. Sequencing input: tumor tissue. These receptors all stem from a human donor with high-grade serous ovarian cancer. The CDR3 runs from the conserved cysteine through the conserved F or W. Fields, in order: CDR3 length, V gene, D gene, J gene, CDR3 protein. A D gene is named only where the DNA matches it firmly.

CDR3 length: 15; V gene: TRBV7-6; D gene: TRBD1; J gene: TRBJ2-2; CDR3 protein: CASSLSGGLTGELFF
CDR3 length: 13; V gene: TRBV7-9; D gene: NA; J gene: TRBJ1-1; CDR3 protein: CASSFHGNTEAFF
CDR3 length: 18; V gene: TRBV7-9; D gene: TRBD2; J gene: TRBJ2-3; CDR3 protein: CASSEWMGTSGRTDTQYF
CDR3 length: 14; V gene: TRBV5-1; D gene: TRBD1; J gene: TRBJ1-1; CDR3 protein: CASSTQQGRAEAFF
CDR3 length: 12; V gene: TRBV6-5; D gene: NA; J gene: TRBJ2-3; CDR3 protein: CASGYKGRTQYF
CDR3 length: 17; V gene: TRBV5-1; D gene: NA; J gene: TRBJ1-6; CDR3 protein: CASSSLAVGAGGSPLHF
CDR3 length: 15; V gene: TRBV2; D gene: TRBD2; J gene: TRBJ2-7; CDR3 protein: CASSEMVGGPYEQYF
CDR3 length: 14; V gene: TRBV18; D gene: NA; J gene: TRBJ1-5; CDR3 protein: CASSFQHSNQPQHF
CDR3 length: 15; V gene: TRBV5-1; D gene: NA; J gene: TRBJ2-1; CDR3 protein: CASSLGGRGAYEQFF
CDR3 length: 16; V gene: TRBV7-9; D gene: NA; J gene: NA; CDR3 protein: CASSLGNRALSYEQYF
CDR3 length: 14; V gene: TRBV6-1; D gene: TRBD1; J gene: TRBJ1-1; CDR3 protein: CASSEQGAQSEAFF
CDR3 length: 16; V gene: TRBV7-9; D gene: TRBD1; J gene: TRBJ1-1; CDR3 protein: CASSLALGQGDTEAFF
CDR3 length: 12; V gene: TRBV30; D gene: NA; J gene: TRBJ2-3; CDR3 protein: CAWSRTYYTQYF
CDR3 length: 14; V gene: TRBV27; D gene: NA; J gene: TRBJ1-1; CDR3 protein: CASSLGGFNTEAFF
CDR3 length: 14; V gene: TRBV10-3; D gene: TRBD2; J gene: TRBJ2-7; CDR3 protein: CAISPLLAVYEQYF
CDR3 length: 11; V gene: TRBV30; D gene: NA; J gene: TRBJ1-2; CDR3 protein: CAWSLTMGYTF
CDR3 length: 11; V gene: TRBV10-3; D gene: NA; J gene: TRBJ2-3; CDR3 protein: CAISGLDTQYF
CDR3 length: 19; V gene: TRBV7-9; D gene: TRBD2; J gene: TRBJ2-1; CDR3 protein: CASSLGLAGGSSSYNEQFF
CDR3 length: 11; V gene: TRBV6-1; D gene: TRBD1; J gene: TRBJ1-1; CDR3 protein: CASGDRSEAFF
CDR3 length: 15; V gene: TRBV7-2; D gene: NA; J gene: TRBJ1-4; CDR3 protein: CASSLDSQSGEKLFF
CDR3 length: 12; V gene: TRBV5-1; D gene: NA; J gene: TRBJ2-1; CDR3 protein: CASSLNSNEQFF
CDR3 length: 14; V gene: TRBV30; D gene: TRBD2; J gene: TRBJ2-5; CDR3 protein: CAWSPPLAVKTQYF
CDR3 length: 16; V gene: TRBV9; D gene: NA; J gene: TRBJ2-6; CDR3 protein: CASSPRDSSGANVLTF
CDR3 length: 14; V gene: TRBV29-1; D gene: NA; J gene: TRBJ2-1; CDR3 protein: CSVDSKSSYNEQFF
CDR3 length: 13; V gene: TRBV28; D gene: NA; J gene: NA; CDR3 protein: CASSWDGPYEQYF
CDR3 length: 14; V gene: TRBV7-2; D gene: NA; J gene: TRBJ2-7; CDR3 protein: CASSLGHPAREQYF
CDR3 length: 15; V gene: TRBV7-8; D gene: NA; J gene: TRBJ2-5; CDR3 protein: CASSPRQGPSGEQYF
CDR3 length: 15; V gene: TRBV2; D gene: NA; J gene: TRBJ2-4; CDR3 protein: CASAPRELAKNIQYF
CDR3 length: 18; V gene: TRBV25-1; D gene: TRBD2; J gene: TRBJ2-7; CDR3 protein: CASSDSRLAGVWGSVQYF
CDR3 length: 14; V gene: TRBV28; D gene: NA; J gene: TRBJ1-2; CDR3 protein: CASSPTRGSHGYTF
CDR3 length: 17; V gene: TRBV7-2; D gene: NA; J gene: TRBJ1-6; CDR3 protein: CASSLGVFGGYNSPLHF
CDR3 length: 14; V gene: TRBV19; D gene: NA; J gene: TRBJ1-1; CDR3 protein: CASSKEVQNTEAFF